The source of this TCR beta chain is a study of cytomegalovirus exposure and HLA in healthy donors. The table lists this clone with a count of one. Its matching antigen is unknown. Points from the study as a whole: 87-base-pair reads could not separate some V segments, including TRBV6-2 and TRBV6-3.

Primers: 60 Vbeta forward and 13 Jbeta reverse. Source study methods: An analysis that came later counted some 81 million unique TCR beta chains, around 12 million shared. Sequencing used immunoSEQ multiplex PCR; TCRdb keeps in-frame clones, though not all of them. V and J calls and clone size are as listed in that table; D and trimming were resolved from the DNA. This table holds 120,000 to 150,000 clones, less than 85% found once. This CDR3 is built from 15 residues. Looked up from germline, CDR1 is LGHNA and CDR2 is YNFKEQ. The germline V and J ends were trimmed by 2 bases and 4 bases, with 15 bases remaining between them.

The genes are TRBV4-2 and TRBJ2-7; no definite D call. The origin of this receptor is a woman in her forties or fifties in good health and CMV-seropositive. Sequenced: PBMCs. CDR3 sequence: CASSQRPGLMYEQYF. The CDR3 nucleotides read TGTGCCAGCAGCCAACGGCCGGGTCTCATGTACGAGCAGTACTTC.